The present entry profiles one TCR beta chain with its context. Its antigen remains unidentified. The data derive from a study of spatial heterogeneity in lung cancer. Overall study: Among detected sequences, beta-chain ones consistently exceeded alpha-chain ones in number. Raw sequencing reads included, on average, more than 8.5 appearances of each unique TCR and UMI combination. General study points: Counts that tracked tumor mutation counts were those of expanded intratumoral alpha and beta TCRs.

The time point here: sample taken at primary tumor resection. There were roughly 78 donors, all of them untreated patients with early-stage non-small cell lung cancer. In each case, whole RNA from tumor, nontumor lung or frozen PBMC was sequenced unsorted. TCRdb analysed the 5' RACE reads with MiXCR anew, one entry per CDR3 protein. This table has about 23,000 distinct CDR3 sequences, 4.8% appearing once. The CDR3 extends over 12 amino acids. Germline V CDR1 and CDR2: SGHRS, YFSETQ. V gave up 0 bases and J gave up 5 bases, with 6 bases separating them. V is TRBV5-1 and J is TRBJ2-7, with D possibly being TRBD2 (5 bases). Specimen: lung tumor tissue, collected at surgery. This clonotype was sampled from a male donor with early-stage non-small cell lung cancer. CDR3 sequence: CASSLGRDEQYF. The CDR3 DNA reads as TGCGCCAGCAGCTTGGGGCGGGACGAGCAGTACTTC.